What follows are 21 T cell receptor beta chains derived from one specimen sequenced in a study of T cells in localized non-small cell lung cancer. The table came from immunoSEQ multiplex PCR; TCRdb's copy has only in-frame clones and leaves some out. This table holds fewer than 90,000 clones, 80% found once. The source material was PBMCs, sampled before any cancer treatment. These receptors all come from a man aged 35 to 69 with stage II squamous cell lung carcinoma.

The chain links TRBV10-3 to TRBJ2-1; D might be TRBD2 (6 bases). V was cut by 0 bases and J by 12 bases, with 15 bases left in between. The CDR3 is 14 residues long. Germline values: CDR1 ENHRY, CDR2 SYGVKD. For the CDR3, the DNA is TGTGCCATCAGTGAGTCGGGGAGGCGGGAACTGCAGTTCTTC. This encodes CAISESGRRELQFF.

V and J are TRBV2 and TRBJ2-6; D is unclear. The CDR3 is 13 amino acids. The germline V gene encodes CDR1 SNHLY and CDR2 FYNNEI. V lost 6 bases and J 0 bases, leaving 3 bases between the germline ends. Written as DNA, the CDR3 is TGTGCCAGCAGGAGCTCTGGGGCCAACGTCCTGACTTTC. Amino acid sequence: CASRSSGANVLTF.

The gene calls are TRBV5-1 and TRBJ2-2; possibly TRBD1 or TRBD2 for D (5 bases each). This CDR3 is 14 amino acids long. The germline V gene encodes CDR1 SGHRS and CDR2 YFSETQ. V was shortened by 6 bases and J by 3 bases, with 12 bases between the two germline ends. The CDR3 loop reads CASTLTADTGELFF. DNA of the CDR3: TGCGCCAGCACGCTGACAGCGGACACCGGGGAGCTGTTTTTT.

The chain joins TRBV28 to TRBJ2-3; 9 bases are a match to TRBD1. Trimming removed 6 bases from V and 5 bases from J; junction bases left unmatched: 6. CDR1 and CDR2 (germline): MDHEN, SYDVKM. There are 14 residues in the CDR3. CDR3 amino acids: CASSRTGEGDTQYF. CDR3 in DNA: TGTGCCAGCAGCCGGACAGGGGAGGGAGATACGCAGTATTTT.

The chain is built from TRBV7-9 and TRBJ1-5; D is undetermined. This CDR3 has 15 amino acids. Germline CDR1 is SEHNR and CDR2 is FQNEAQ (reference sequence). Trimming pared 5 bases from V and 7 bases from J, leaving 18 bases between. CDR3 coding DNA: TGTGCCAGCAGCCATGGACCAACCCTCGGACAGCCCCAGCATTTT. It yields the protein CASSHGPTLGQPQHF. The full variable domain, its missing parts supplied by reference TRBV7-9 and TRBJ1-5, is DTGVSQNPRHKITKRGQNVTFRCDPISEHNRLYWYRQTLGQGPEFLTYFQNEAQLEKSRLLSDRFSAERPKGSFSTLEIQRTEQGDSAMYLCASSHGPTLGQPQHFGDGTRLSIL.

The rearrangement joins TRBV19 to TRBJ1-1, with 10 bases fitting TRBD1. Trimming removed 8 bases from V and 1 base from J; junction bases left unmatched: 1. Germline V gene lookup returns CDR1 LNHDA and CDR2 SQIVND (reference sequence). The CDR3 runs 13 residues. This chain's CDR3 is CASRDRGNTEAFF. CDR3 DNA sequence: TGTGCCAGTCGGGACAGGGGGAACACTGAAGCTTTCTTT.

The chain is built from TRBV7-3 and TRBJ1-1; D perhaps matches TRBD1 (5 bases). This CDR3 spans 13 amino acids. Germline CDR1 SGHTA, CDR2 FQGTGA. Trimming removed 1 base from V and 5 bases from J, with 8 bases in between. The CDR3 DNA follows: TGTGCCAGCAGCTTAAGGTGGGGGACTGAAGCTTTCTTT. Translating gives CASSLRWGTEAFF. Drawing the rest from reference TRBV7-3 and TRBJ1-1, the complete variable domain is GAGVSQTPSNKVTEKGKYVELRCDPISGHTALYWYRQSLGQGPEFLIYFQGTGAADDSGLPNDRFFAVRPEGSVSTLKIQRTERGDSAVYLCASSLRWGTEAFFGQGTRLTVV.

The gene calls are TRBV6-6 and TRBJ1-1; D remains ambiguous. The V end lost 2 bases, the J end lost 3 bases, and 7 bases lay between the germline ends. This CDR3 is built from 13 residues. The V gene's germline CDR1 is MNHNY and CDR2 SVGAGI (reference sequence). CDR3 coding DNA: TGTGCCAGCAGTTACGGGATGGACACTGAAGCTTTCTTT. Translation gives CASSYGMDTEAFF.

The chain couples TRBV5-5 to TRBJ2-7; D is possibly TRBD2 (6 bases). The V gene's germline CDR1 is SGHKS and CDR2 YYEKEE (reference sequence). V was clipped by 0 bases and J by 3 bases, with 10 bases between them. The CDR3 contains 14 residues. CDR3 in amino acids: CASSLEGGVYEQYF. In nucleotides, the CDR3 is TGTGCCAGCAGCTTGGAGGGAGGCGTCTACGAGCAGTACTTC.

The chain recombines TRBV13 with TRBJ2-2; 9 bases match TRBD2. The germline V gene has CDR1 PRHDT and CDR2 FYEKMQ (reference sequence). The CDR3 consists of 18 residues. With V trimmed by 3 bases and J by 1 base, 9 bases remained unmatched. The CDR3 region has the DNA TGTGCCAGCAGCTTCCCCTTCCGACTAGCGGAGAACACCGGGGAGCTGTTTTTT. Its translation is CASSFPFRLAENTGELFF.

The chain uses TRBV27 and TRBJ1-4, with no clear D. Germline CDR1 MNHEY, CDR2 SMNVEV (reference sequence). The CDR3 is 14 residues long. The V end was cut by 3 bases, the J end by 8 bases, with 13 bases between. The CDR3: CASSLRPGGEKLFF. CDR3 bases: TGTGCCAGCAGTTTGCGACCCGGAGGAGAAAAACTGTTTTTT.

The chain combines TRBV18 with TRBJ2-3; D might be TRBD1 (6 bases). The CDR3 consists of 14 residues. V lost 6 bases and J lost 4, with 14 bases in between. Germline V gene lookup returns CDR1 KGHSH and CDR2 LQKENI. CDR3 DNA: TGTGCCAGCTCCCAGGGGAGCAAGGCAGATACGCAGTATTTT. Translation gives CASSQGSKADTQYF.

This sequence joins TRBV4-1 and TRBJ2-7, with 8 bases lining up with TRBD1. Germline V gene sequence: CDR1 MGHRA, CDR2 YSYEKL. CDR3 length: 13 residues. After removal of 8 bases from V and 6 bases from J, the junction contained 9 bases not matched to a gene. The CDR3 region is CASSTGVLSEQYF. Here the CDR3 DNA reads TGCGCCAGCTCGACAGGGGTATTAAGCGAGCAGTACTTC.

DNA for the CDR3: TGTGCCAGCAGCTTGTTCCCCCGGGGGCGGGACACTGAAGCTTTCTTT. It codes for CASSLFPRGRDTEAFF. The chain combines TRBV5-6 with TRBJ1-1; perhaps TRBD1 as D (6 bases). The CDR3 is 16 amino acids. V was trimmed by 1 base and J by 3 bases, leaving 16 bases between them. Germline V gives CDR1 SGHDT, CDR2 YYEEEE. The whole variable domain, remainder taken from reference TRBV5-6 and TRBJ1-1, is DAGVTQSPTHLIKTRGQQVTLRCSPKSGHDTVSWYQQALGQGPQFIFQYYEEEERQRGNFPDRFSGHQFPNYSSELNVNALLLGDSALYLCASSLFPRGRDTEAFFGQGTRLTVV.

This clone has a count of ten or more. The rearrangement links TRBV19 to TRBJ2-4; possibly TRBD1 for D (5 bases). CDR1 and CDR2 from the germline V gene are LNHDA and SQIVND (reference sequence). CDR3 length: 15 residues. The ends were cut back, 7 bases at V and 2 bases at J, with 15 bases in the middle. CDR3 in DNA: TGTGCCAGTACGTCTCCAGGGCCTACCAAAAACATTCAGTACTTC. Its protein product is CASTSPGPTKNIQYF. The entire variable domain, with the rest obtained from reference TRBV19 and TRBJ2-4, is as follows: DGGITQSPKYLFRKEGQNVTLSCEQNLNHDAMYWYRQDPGQGLRLIYYSQIVNDFQKGDIAEGYSVSREKKESFPLTVTSAQKNPTAFYLCASTSPGPTKNIQYFGAGTRLSVL.

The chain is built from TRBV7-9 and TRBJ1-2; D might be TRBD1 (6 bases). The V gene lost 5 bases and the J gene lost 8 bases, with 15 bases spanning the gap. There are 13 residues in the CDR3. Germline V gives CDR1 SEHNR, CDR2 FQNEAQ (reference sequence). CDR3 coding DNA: TGTGCCAGCAGCCGGCGGGGGGGCGACGGCTACACCTTC. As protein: CASSRRGGDGYTF. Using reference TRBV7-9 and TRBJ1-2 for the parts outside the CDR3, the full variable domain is DTGVSQNPRHKITKRGQNVTFRCDPISEHNRLYWYRQTLGQGPEFLTYFQNEAQLEKSRLLSDRFSAERPKGSFSTLEIQRTEQGDSAMYLCASSRRGGDGYTFGSGTRLTVV.

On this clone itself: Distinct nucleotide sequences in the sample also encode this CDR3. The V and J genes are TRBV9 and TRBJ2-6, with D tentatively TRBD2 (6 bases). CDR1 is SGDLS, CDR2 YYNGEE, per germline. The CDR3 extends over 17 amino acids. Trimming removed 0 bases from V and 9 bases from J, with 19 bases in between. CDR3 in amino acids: CASSVAPGGDFYNVLTF. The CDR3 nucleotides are TGTGCCAGCAGCGTAGCCCCCGGAGGGGACTTTTACAACGTCCTGACTTTC.

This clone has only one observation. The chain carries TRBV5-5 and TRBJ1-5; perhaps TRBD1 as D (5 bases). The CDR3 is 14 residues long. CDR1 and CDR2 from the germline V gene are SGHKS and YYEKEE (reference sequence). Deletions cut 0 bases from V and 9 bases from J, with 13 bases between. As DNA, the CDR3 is TGTGCCAGCAGCTTGGAAGGAGGGGCAGGGCCCCAGCATTTT. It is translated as CASSLEGGAGPQHF.

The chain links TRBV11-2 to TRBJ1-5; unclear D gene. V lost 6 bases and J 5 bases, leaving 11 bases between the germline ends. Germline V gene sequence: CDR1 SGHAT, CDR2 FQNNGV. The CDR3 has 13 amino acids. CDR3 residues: CASRSRDDQPQHF. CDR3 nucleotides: TGTGCCAGCAGGTCCAGAGATGATCAGCCCCAGCATTTT.

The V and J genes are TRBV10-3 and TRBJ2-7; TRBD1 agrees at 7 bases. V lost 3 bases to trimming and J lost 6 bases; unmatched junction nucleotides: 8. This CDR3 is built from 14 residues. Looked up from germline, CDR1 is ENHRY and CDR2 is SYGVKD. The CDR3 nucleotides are TGTGCCATCAGTGAACCGGGACAGACTTCCGAGCAGTACTTC. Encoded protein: CAISEPGQTSEQYF.

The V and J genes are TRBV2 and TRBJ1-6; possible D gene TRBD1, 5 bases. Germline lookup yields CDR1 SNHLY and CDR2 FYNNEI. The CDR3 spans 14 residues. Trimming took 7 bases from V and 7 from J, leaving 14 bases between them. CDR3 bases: TGTGCCAGCACCAGTGACAGACTAAATTCACCCCTCCACTTT. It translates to CASTSDRLNSPLHF. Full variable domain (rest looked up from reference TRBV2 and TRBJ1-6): EPEVTQTPSHQVTQMGQEVILRCVPISNHLYFYWYRQILGQKVEFLVSFYNNEISEKSEIFDDQFSVERPDGSNFTLKIRSTKLEDSAMYFCASTSDRLNSPLHFGNGTRLTVT.